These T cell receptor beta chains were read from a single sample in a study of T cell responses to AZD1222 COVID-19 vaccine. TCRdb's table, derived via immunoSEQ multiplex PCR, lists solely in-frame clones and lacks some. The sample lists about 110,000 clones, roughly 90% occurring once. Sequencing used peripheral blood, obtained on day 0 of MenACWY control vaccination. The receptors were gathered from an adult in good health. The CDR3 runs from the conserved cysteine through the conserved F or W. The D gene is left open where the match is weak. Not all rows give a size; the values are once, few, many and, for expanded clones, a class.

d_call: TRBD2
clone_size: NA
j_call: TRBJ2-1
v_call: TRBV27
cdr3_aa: CASSLSWTSPVDEQFF
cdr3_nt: TGTGCCAGCAGTTTATCGTGGACTAGTCCGGTCGATGAGCAGTTCTTC

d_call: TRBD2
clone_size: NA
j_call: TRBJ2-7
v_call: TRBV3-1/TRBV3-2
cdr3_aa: CASSQDSGSEREVYEQYF
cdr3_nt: TGTGCCAGCAGCCAAGATTCAGGGTCGGAGCGGGAGGTCTACGAGCAGTACTTC

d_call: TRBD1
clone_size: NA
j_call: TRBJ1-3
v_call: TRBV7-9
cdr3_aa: CASSLVRTGHSGNTIYF
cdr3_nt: TGTGCCAGCAGCTTAGTAAGGACAGGGCACTCTGGAAACACCATATATTTT

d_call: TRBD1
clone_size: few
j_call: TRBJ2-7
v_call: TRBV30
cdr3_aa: CAWSGTGLYEQYF
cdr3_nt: TGTGCCTGGTCCGGGACAGGGTTATACGAGCAGTACTTC

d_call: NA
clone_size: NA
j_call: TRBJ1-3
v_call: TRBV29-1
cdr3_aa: CSVETGAGGNTIYF
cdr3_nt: TGCAGCGTTGAAACGGGGGCAGGTGGAAACACCATATATTTT

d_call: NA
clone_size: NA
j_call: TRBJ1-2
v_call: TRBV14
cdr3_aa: CASSRSDSYYGYTF
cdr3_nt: TGTGCCAGCAGCCGCTCAGACAGCTACTATGGCTACACCTTC

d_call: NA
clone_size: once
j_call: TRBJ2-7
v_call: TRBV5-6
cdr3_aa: CASSLTGGEYF
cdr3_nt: TGTGCCAGCAGCTTGACCGGAGGGGAGTACTTC

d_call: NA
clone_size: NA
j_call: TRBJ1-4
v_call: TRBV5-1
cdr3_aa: CASSPGVTNEKLFF
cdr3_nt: TGCGCCAGCAGCCCTGGGGTAACTAATGAAAAACTGTTTTTT

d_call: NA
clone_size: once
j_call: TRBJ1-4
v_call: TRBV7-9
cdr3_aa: CASRDTWEEKLFF
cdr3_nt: TGTGCCTCGCGGGACACCTGGGAGGAAAAACTGTTTTTT

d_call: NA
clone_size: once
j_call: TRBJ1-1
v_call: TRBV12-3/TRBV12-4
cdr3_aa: CASATENTEAFF
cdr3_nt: TGTGCCAGCGCGACAGAGAACACTGAAGCTTTCTTT

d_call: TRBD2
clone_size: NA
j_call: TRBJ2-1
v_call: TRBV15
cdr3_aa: CATSKDPVLAGDSYNEQFF
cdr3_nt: TGTGCCACCAGCAAAGACCCCGTACTAGCGGGCGACTCCTACAATGAGCAGTTCTTC

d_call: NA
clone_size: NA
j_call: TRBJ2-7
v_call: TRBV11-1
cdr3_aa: CASSFDREVYEQYF
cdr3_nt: TGTGCCAGCAGCTTTGACAGGGAGGTCTACGAGCAGTACTTC

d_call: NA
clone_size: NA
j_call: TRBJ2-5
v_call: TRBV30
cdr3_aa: CAWSVGGSQETQYF
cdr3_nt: TGTGCCTGGAGTGTAGGTGGCAGCCAAGAGACCCAGTACTTC

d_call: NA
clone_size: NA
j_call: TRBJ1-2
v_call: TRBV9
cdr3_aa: CASSPGGQLNYGYTF
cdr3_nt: TGTGCCAGCAGCCCTGGGGGGCAGCTTAACTATGGCTACACCTTC

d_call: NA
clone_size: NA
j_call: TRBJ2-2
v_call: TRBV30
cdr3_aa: CAWGPGPGELFF
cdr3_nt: TGTGCCTGGGGACCGGGTCCCGGGGAGCTGTTTTTT

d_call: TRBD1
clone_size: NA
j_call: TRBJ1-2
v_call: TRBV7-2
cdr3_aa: CASSLAPTGTGSNYGYTF
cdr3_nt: TGTGCCAGCAGCTTGGCCCCAACCGGGACAGGGTCTAACTATGGCTACACCTTC

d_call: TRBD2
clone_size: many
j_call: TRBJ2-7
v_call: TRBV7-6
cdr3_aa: CASSYDPRTSGGAYEQYF
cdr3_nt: TGTGCCAGCAGCTATGACCCGCGGACTAGCGGGGGGGCCTACGAGCAGTACTTC

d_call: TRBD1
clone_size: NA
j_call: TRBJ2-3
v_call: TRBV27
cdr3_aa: CASSLSGTGVGGTQYF
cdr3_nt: TGTGCCAGCAGTTTATCCGGGACAGGGGTTGGGGGTACGCAGTATTTT

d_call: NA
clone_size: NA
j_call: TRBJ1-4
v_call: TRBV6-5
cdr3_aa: CASSRRPNEKLFF
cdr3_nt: TGTGCCAGCAGCCGCCGACCAAATGAAAAACTGTTTTTT

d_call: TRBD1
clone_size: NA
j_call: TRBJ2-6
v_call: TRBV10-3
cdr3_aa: CAITGQGGLSGANVLTF
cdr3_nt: TGTGCCATTACCGGACAGGGTGGTCTCTCTGGGGCCAACGTCCTGACTTTC

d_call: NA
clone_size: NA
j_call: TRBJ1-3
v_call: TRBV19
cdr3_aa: CASLRPGPGNTIYF
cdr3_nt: TGTGCCTCCTTGCGGCCCGGGCCTGGAAACACCATATATTTT

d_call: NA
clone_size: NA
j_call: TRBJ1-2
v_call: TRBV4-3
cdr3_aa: CASSQGGPRDYGYTF
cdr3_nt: TGCGCCAGCAGCCAAGGTGGGCCCAGGGACTATGGCTACACCTTC

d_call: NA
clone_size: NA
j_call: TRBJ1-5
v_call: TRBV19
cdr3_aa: CASRYKAGDLDQPQHF
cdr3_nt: TGTGCCAGTAGATACAAAGCGGGGGACCTCGATCAGCCCCAGCATTTT

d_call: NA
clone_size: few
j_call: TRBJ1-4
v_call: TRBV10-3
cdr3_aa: CAISDLGGTNEKLFF
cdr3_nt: TGTGCCATCAGTGATCTCGGGGGCACTAATGAAAAACTGTTTTTT

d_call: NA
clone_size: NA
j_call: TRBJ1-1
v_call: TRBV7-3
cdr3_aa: CASSRDRQEEAFF
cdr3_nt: TGTGCCAGTTCCCGGGACCGCCAGGAGGAAGCTTTCTTT

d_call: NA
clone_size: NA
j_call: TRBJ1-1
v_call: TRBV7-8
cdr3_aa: CASSLAASLMNTEAFF
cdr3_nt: TGTGCCAGCAGCTTAGCTGCGTCTCTAATGAACACTGAAGCTTTCTTT

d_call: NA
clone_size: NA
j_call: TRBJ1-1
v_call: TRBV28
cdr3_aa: CATLRTGANTEAFF
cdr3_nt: TGTGCCACCCTCCGGACGGGCGCAAACACTGAAGCTTTCTTT

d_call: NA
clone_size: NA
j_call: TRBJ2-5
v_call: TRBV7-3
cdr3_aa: CASSFGPTETQYF
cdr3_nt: TGTGCCAGCAGCTTCGGGCCTACAGAGACCCAGTACTTC

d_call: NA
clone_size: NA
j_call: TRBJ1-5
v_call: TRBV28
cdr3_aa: CASSPKRGVNSNQPQHF
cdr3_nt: TGTGCCAGCAGCCCCAAGCGAGGAGTTAATAGCAATCAGCCCCAGCATTTT

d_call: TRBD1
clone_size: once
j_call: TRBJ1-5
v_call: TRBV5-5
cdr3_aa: CASSLETGFLNQPQHF
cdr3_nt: TGTGCCAGCAGCTTGGAGACAGGGTTTCTAAATCAGCCCCAGCATTTT

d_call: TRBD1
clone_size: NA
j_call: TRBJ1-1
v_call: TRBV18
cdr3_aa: CASSPNPGQGAASFF
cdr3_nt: TGTGCCAGCTCACCCAACCCGGGACAGGGGGCCGCGTCTTTCTTT